This T cell receptor (beta chain) was documented in a study of monozygotic twins with inflammatory bowel disease. Study conclusions and caveats: Healthy twins showed more clonotype sharing with others than IBD patients, especially patients with disease activity.

The germline gives CDR1 SQVTM, CDR2 ANQGSEA. CDR3 length equals 11 residues. As to this clonotype: No antigen is known for it.

Every TCR library drew on around 3,400 ng of total RNA. The authors made each sample's cDNA in eight separate reactions. Nested amplification of TCRalpha and TCRbeta cDNA involved two PCRs of roughly 17 and 9 cycles. TCRdb re-called the 5' RACE reads and catalogs CDR3 proteins one per entry, DNA excluded. The sample totals 70,000 to 95,000 distinct CDR3 sequences. The sample consisted of blood. V is TRBV29-1 and J is TRBJ2-5; there is no DNA to check the TCRdb D call of TRBD2. The clonotype was recovered from a human donor with ulcerative colitis or Crohn's disease, or a healthy co-twin of an affected twin (not recorded which). CDR3 in amino acids: CSVGLRETQYF. Using reference TRBV29-1 and TRBJ2-5 for the parts outside the CDR3, the full variable domain is SAVISQKPSRDICQRGTSLTIQCQVDSQVTMMFWYRQQPGQSLTLIATANQGSEATYESGFVIDKFPISRPNLTFSTLTVSNMSPEDSSIYLCSVGLRETQYFGPGTRLLVL.